These T cell receptor beta chains were read from a single sample in a study of beta chain features in type 1 diabetes. Method: immunoSEQ multiplex PCR; TCRdb's copy keeps in-frame clones and lacks some. The data show 430,000 or so clones, approximately 10% seen once. The sequenced sample consisted of naive CD4+ T cells from blood. The receptors shown here come from a woman aged 18-35 years in good health. The CDR3 runs from the conserved cysteine through the conserved F or W. The D gene is left open where the match is weak. Size is stated for part of the rows, as once, few or many counts, or as a class when the clone is expanded.

>TRBJ1-1|few|TRBV29-1|-
CSVDWPRENTEAFF
TGCAGCGTTGATTGGCCTAGAGAGAACACTGAAGCTTTCTTT
>TRBJ2-3|-|TRBV4-3|-
CASSQEWRPTDTQYF
TGCGCCAGCAGCCAAGAATGGCGGCCCACAGATACGCAGTATTTT
>TRBJ2-3|few|TRBV20-1|-
CSATGRDTQYF
TGCAGCGCCACAGGGAGGGATACGCAGTATTTT
>TRBJ2-4|few|TRBV14|-
CASSPQGLGTIQYF
TGTGCCAGCAGCCCGCAGGGTTTGGGAACCATTCAGTACTTC
>TRBJ2-5|-|TRBV5-4|-
CASSAGVAKGFQETQYF
TGTGCCAGCAGCGCTGGGGTAGCGAAAGGCTTCCAAGAGACCCAGTACTTC
>TRBJ2-3|-|TRBV7-2|-
CASSLPNAARTDTQYF
TGTGCCAGCAGCTTACCCAACGCGGCCCGCACAGATACGCAGTATTTT
>TRBJ2-3|-|TRBV14|TRBD2
CASSQDLGIAGITQYF
TGTGCCAGCAGCCAAGATCTAGGAATAGCGGGAATTACGCAGTATTTT
>TRBJ2-4|few|TRBV28|-
CASRTGSGAKNIQYF
TGTGCCAGCAGGACCGGCTCAGGGGCCAAAAACATTCAGTACTTC
>TRBJ1-5|-|TRBV29-1|TRBD1
CSVRQGRDQPQHF
TGCAGCGTCCGACAGGGGAGAGATCAGCCCCAGCATTTT
>TRBJ2-7|-|TRBV6-5|TRBD1
CASSYLDRAHEQYF
TGTGCCAGCAGTTACTTGGACAGGGCTCACGAGCAGTACTTC
>TRBJ2-1|-|TRBV28|-
CASRPLTGGVNNEQFF
TGTGCCAGCAGACCCCTGACGGGGGGCGTAAACAATGAGCAGTTCTTC
>TRBJ1-6|-|TRBV7-6|TRBD1
CASSLQGQGYNSPLHF
TGTGCCAGCAGCTTACAAGGACAGGGTTATAATTCACCCCTCCACTTT
>TRBJ2-2|few|TRBV7-4|-
CASSFCLPANTGELFF
TGTGCCAGCAGCTTTTGCTTGCCGGCGAACACCGGGGAGCTGTTTTTT
>TRBJ2-1|-|TRBV12-2|-
CASRLLGHEQFF
TGTGCAAGTCGCTTATTGGGGCATGAGCAGTTCTTC
>TRBJ1-1|-|TRBV7-2|-
CASSLQTNTEAFF
TGTGCCAGCAGCTTACAGACCAACACTGAAGCTTTCTTT
>TRBJ1-1|-|TRBV29-1|-
CSVGRVGTEAFF
TGCAGCGTTGGGAGGGTGGGCACTGAAGCTTTCTTT
>TRBJ1-2|few|TRBV2|-
CASSEQSYGYTF
TGTGCCAGCAGTGAACAGTCATATGGCTACACCTTC
>TRBJ2-7|-|TRBV29-1|-
CSVGKSSYEQYF
TGCAGCGTTGGGAAGAGCTCCTACGAGCAGTACTTC
>TRBJ1-1|few|TRBV28|-
CASSWAYGGMNTEAFF
TGTGCCAGCAGTTGGGCTTACGGGGGAATGAACACTGAAGCTTTCTTT
>TRBJ2-1|-|TRBV28|-
CASSLFDRGGQFF
TGTGCCAGCAGTTTATTCGACAGAGGGGGGCAGTTCTTC
>TRBJ1-1|few|TRBV7-9|-
CASSLAEARVAFF
TGTGCCAGCAGCTTAGCTGAGGCCAGGGTAGCTTTCTTT
>TRBJ2-1|-|TRBV5-1|-
CASSFDGNEQFF
TGCGCCAGCAGCTTTGACGGCAATGAGCAGTTCTTC
>TRBJ2-1|-|TRBV29-1|-
CSVANPRGSDSYNEQFF
TGCAGCGTTGCCAACCCGCGGGGGTCGGACAGCTACAATGAGCAGTTCTTC
>TRBJ1-2|-|TRBV7-2|-
CASSLAPRSYGYTF
TGTGCCAGCAGCCTAGCCCCCCGGAGCTATGGCTACACCTTC
>TRBJ1-2|few|TRBV29-1|TRBD1
CSVESTSGTAYGYTF
TGCAGCGTTGAATCAACCTCCGGGACAGCCTATGGCTACACCTTC
>TRBJ2-5|-|TRBV10-3|-
CAISESTTTETQYF
TGTGCCATCAGTGAGTCGACGACCACAGAGACCCAGTACTTC
>TRBJ2-2|few|TRBV5-1|-
CASSLEGLYTGELFF
TGCGCCAGCAGCTTGGAGGGGTTGTACACCGGGGAGCTGTTTTTT
>TRBJ1-2|-|TRBV7-8|-
CASSHRDGKYGYTF
TGTGCCAGCAGCCACCGGGACGGCAAGTATGGCTACACCTTC
>TRBJ2-2|-|TRBV7-2|-
CASSLVGLGTGELFF
TGTGCCAGCAGCTTAGTTGGGTTGGGCACCGGGGAGCTGTTTTTT
>TRBJ2-6|-|TRBV7-2|TRBD1
CASSLVDRSSGANVLTF
TGTGCCAGCAGCTTAGTGGACAGGAGCTCTGGGGCCAACGTCCTGACTTTC
>TRBJ2-3|-|TRBV4-2|TRBD1
CASSQVPGQGAVNTQYF
TGTGCCAGCAGCCAAGTTCCGGGACAGGGGGCTGTTAATACGCAGTATTTT
>TRBJ2-7|few|TRBV7-2|-
CASSTVRWGYEQYF
TGTGCCAGCAGCACCGTACGTTGGGGGTACGAGCAGTACTTC
>TRBJ1-5|few|TRBV9|-
CASSVSPNQPQHF
TGTGCCAGCAGCGTTTCCCCCAATCAGCCCCAGCATTTT
>TRBJ2-1|-|TRBV11-2|TRBD2
CASSRGPSGRAFDNEQFF
TGTGCCAGCAGCAGGGGGCCTAGCGGGAGGGCATTCGACAATGAGCAGTTCTTC
>TRBJ2-3|-|TRBV4-2|-
CASRGGGTDTQYF
TGTGCCAGTCGGGGAGGTGGGACAGATACGCAGTATTTT
>TRBJ1-2|-|TRBV9|TRBD1
CASSWSFTGTDFYGYTF
TGTGCCAGCAGCTGGTCTTTTACCGGGACAGACTTCTATGGCTACACCTTC
>TRBJ1-4|few|TRBV28|-
CASSSGTPEKLFF
TGTGCCAGCAGTTCCGGGACACCGGAAAAACTGTTTTTT
>TRBJ2-5|few|TRBV14|-
CASSQGTVGAQETQYF
TGTGCCAGCAGCCAAGGGACAGTAGGCGCCCAAGAGACCCAGTACTTC
>TRBJ1-2|-|TRBV28|-
CASSSGDYGYTF
TGTGCCAGCAGTTCGGGCGACTATGGCTACACCTTC
>TRBJ2-5|-|TRBV6-5|TRBD2
CASSPGLAAWTQYF
TGTGCCAGCAGCCCGGGACTAGCCGCCTGGACCCAGTACTTC
>TRBJ2-3|few|TRBV7-2|TRBD2
CASSAPGLVSDTQYF
TGTGCCAGCAGCGCGCCGGGACTAGTTTCAGATACGCAGTATTTT
>TRBJ2-7|-|TRBV14|TRBD1
CASSRTGFRYEQYF
TGTGCCAGCAGCAGGACAGGATTCCGCTACGAGCAGTACTTC
>TRBJ2-3|-|TRBV5-1|TRBD1
CASSRGTATDTQYF
TGCGCCAGCAGCAGAGGGACAGCCACAGATACGCAGTATTTT
>TRBJ1-4|-|TRBV9|-
CASSVGGGITNEKLFF
TGTGCCAGCAGCGTAGGGGGTGGCATAACTAATGAAAAACTGTTTTTT
>TRBJ1-1|-|TRBV5-1|-
CASSPPNRDEAFF
TGCGCCAGCAGCCCCCCGAACAGGGATGAAGCTTTCTTT
>TRBJ1-1|few|TRBV5-4|-
CATASWGGTEAFF
TGTGCCACTGCGTCTTGGGGCGGCACTGAAGCTTTCTTT
>TRBJ1-5|few|TRBV7-2|-
CASSLVNQPQHF
TGTGCCAGCAGCTTAGTCAATCAGCCCCAGCATTTT
>TRBJ2-7|few|TRBV18|-
CASSPHATYEQYF
TGTGCCAGCTCACCACATGCAACCTACGAGCAGTACTTC
>TRBJ2-1|-|TRBV19|-
CASSMFYNEQFF
TGTGCCAGTAGTATGTTCTACAATGAGCAGTTCTTC
>TRBJ2-3|-|TRBV19|TRBD2
CASSPPGLVASGTQYF
TGTGCCAGTAGTCCCCCGGGACTAGTTGCTTCTGGTACGCAGTATTTT
>TRBJ1-2|few|TRBV4-3|-
CASSQELSPYYGYTF
TGCGCCAGCAGCCAAGAATTGAGCCCCTACTATGGCTACACCTTC
>TRBJ2-1|-|TRBV23-1|-
CASSQSYTGEGYNEQFF
TGCGCCAGCAGTCAATCCTACACAGGGGAGGGTTACAATGAGCAGTTCTTC